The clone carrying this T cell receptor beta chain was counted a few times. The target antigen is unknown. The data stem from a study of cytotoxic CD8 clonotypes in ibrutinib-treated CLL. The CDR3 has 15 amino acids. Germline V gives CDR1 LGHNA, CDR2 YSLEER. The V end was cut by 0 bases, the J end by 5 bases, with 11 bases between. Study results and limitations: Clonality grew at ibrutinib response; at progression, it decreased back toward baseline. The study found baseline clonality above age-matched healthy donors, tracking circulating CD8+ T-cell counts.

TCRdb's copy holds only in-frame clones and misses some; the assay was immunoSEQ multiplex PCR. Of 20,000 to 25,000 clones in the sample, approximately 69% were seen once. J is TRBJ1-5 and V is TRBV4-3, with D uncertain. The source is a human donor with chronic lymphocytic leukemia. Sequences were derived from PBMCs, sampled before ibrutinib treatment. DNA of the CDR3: TGCGCCAGCAGCCAAGATTTAGGAATCCATCAGCCCCAGCATTTT. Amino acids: CASSQDLGIHQPQHF.